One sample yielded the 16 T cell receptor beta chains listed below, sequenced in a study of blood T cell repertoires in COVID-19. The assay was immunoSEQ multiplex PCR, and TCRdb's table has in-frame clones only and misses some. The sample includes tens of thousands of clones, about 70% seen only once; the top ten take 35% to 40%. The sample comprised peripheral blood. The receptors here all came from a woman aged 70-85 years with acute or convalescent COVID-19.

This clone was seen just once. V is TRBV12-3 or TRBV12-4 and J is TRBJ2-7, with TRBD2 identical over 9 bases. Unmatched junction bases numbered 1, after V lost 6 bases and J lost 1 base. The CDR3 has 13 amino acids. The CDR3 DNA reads TGTGCCAGCAGAGCGGGGGGATCCTACGAGCAGTACTTC. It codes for CASRAGGSYEQYF.

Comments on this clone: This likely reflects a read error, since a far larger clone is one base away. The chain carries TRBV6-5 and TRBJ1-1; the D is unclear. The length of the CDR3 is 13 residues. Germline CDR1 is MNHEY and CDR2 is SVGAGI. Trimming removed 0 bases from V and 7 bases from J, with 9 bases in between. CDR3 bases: TGTGCCAGCAGTTACTCTTTGGCGGGTGAAGCTTTCTTT. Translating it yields CASSYSLAGEAFF.

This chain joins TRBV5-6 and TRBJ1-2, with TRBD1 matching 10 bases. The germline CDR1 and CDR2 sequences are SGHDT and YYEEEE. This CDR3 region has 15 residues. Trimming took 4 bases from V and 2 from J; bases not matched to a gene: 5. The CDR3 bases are TGTGCCAGCAGCCCACGGGACAGGGGCAACTATGGCTACACCTTC. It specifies CASSPRDRGNYGYTF.

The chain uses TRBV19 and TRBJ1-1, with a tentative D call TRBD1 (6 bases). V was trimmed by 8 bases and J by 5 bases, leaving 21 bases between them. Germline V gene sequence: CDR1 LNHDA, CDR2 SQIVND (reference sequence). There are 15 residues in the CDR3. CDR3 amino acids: CASHNSAGARTEAFF. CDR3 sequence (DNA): TGTGCCAGTCATAACTCGGCAGGGGCGAGAACTGAAGCTTTCTTT.

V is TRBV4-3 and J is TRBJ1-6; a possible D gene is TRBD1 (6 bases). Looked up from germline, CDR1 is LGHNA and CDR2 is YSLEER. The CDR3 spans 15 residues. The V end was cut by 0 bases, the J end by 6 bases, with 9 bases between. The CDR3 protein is CASSQENRANSPLHF. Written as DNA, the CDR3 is TGCGCCAGCAGCCAAGAGAACAGGGCTAATTCACCCCTCCACTTT.

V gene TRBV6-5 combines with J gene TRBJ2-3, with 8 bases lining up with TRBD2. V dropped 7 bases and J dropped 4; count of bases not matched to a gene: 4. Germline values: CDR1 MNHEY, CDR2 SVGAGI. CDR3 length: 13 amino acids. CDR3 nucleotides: TGTGCCAGCACCCCCGGGGGGGCAGATACGCAGTATTTT. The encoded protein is CASTPGGADTQYF.

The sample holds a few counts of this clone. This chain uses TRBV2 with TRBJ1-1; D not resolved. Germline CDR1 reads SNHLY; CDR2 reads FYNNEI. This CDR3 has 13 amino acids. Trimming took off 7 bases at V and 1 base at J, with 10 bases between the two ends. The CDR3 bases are TGTGCCAGCACAACAACAAGGAACACTGAAGCTTTCTTT. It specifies CASTTTRNTEAFF.

The CDR3 region is CASSPRTNLGEKLFF. Here the CDR3 DNA reads TGTGCCAGCAGCCCTAGGACTAATTTAGGTGAAAAACTGTTTTTT. The chain is built from TRBV7-2 and TRBJ1-4; no reliable D call. This CDR3 region has 15 residues. V lost 5 bases and J lost 7, with 17 bases in between. Germline V gives CDR1 SGHTA, CDR2 FQGNSA.

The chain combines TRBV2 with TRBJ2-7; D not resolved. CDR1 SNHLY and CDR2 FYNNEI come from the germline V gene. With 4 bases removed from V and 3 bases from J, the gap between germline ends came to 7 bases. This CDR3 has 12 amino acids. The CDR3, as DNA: TGTGCCAGCAGTGGGAGTGGCTACGAGCAGTACTTC. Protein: CASSGSGYEQYF.

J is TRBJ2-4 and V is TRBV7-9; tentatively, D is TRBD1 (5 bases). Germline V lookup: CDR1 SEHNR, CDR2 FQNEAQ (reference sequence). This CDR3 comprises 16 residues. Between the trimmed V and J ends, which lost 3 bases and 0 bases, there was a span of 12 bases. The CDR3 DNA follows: TGTGCCAGCAGCTTCCTTGGGGCCTTAGCCAAAAACATTCAGTACTTC. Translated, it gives CASSFLGALAKNIQYF. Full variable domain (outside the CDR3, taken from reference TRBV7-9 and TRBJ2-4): DTGVSQNPRHKITKRGQNVTFRCDPISEHNRLYWYRQTLGQGPEFLTYFQNEAQLEKSRLLSDRFSAERPKGSFSTLEIQRTEQGDSAMYLCASSFLGALAKNIQYFGAGTRLSVL.

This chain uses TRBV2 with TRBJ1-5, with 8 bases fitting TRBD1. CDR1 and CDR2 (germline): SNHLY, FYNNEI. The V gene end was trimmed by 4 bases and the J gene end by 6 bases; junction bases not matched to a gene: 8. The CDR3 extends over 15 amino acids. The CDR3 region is CASSGSWTGSQPQHF. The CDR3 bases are TGTGCCAGCAGTGGATCCTGGACAGGGAGTCAGCCCCAGCATTTT.

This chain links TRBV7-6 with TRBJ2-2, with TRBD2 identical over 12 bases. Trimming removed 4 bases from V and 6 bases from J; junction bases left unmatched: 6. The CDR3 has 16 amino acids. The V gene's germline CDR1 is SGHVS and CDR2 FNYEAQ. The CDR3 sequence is CASSSGLAGSPGELFF. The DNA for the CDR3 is TGTGCCAGCAGCTCCGGACTAGCGGGAAGTCCCGGGGAGCTGTTTTTT.

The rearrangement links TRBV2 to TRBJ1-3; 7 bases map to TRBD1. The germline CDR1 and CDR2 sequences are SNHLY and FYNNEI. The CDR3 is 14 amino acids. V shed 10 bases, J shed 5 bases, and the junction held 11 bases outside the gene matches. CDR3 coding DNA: TGTGCCACCACCGGGGACAGAAGGAGAAACACCATATATTTT. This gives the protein CATTGDRRRNTIYF.

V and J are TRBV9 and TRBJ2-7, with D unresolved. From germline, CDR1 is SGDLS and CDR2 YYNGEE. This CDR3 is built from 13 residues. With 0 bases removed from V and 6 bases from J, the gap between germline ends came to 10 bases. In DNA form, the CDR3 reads TGTGCCAGCAGCGTAGCTACGGTCGGCGAGCAGTACTTC. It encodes CASSVATVGEQYF.

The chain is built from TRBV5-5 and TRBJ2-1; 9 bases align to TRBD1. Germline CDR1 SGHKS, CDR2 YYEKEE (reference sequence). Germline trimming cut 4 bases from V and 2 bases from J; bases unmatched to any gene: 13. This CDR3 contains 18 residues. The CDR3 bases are TGTGCCAGCAGCCCCCTAGTCCGGGACAGGGTTACCTACAATGAGCAGTTCTTC. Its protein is CASSPLVRDRVTYNEQFF.

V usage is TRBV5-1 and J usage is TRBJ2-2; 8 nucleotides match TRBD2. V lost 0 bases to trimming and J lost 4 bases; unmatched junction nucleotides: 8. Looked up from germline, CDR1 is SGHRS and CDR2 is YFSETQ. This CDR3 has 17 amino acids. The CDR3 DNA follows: TGCGCCAGCAGCTTGGGGCAAGCCGCGGGGGGCACCGGGGAGCTGTTTTTT. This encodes CASSLGQAAGGTGELFF.